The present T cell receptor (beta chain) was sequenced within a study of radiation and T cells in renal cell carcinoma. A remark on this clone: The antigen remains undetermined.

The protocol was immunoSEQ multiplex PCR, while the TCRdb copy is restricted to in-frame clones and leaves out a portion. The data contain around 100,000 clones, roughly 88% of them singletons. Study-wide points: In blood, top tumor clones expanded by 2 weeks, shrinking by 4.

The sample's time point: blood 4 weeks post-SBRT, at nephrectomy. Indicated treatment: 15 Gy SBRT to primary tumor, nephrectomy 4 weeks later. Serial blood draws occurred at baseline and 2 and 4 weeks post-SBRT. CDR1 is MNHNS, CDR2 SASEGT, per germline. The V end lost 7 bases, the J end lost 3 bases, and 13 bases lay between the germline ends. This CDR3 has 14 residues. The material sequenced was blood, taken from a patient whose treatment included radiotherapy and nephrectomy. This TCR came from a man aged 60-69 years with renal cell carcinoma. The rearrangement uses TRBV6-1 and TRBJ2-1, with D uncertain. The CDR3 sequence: CASTAVAVYNEQFF. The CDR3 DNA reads TGTGCCAGCACCGCAGTGGCTGTCTACAATGAGCAGTTCTTC.